The rows below give T cell receptor beta chains drawn from one sample of a study of beta chain features in type 1 diabetes. The data were produced by immunoSEQ multiplex PCR, yet TCRdb's version contains in-frame clones alone and is incomplete. The data hold over 650,000 clones, with around 15% observed a single time. The sample taken for sequencing was naive CD4+ T cells from blood. The receptors were gathered from a man between 18 and 35 years old with type 1 diabetes. The CDR3 runs from the conserved cysteine through the conserved F or W. D genes are given only for firm matches. Some rows have no size entry. The others give once, few or many, or a class for an expanded clone.

-,TRBV9,13,TRBD1,TRBJ1-1,CASSAQGSTEAFF,TGTGCCAGCAGCGCACAGGGGAGCACTGAAGCTTTCTTT
few,TRBV7-9,12,-,TRBJ2-7,CASSLVGSEQYF,TGTGCCAGCAGCTTAGTTGGCTCCGAGCAGTACTTC
few,TRBV9,17,-,TRBJ2-5,CASSVVARAGVTETQYF,TGTGCCAGCAGCGTAGTCGCCCGGGCTGGGGTGACGGAGACCCAGTACTTC
-,TRBV2,14,-,TRBJ2-3,CASSEYRGSDTQYF,TGTGCCAGCAGTGAATACCGCGGATCAGATACGCAGTATTTT
-,TRBV20-1,11,TRBD2,TRBJ2-7,CSASGSYEQYF,TGCAGTGCGAGCGGGAGCTACGAGCAGTACTTC
-,TRBV9,15,TRBD2,TRBJ2-5,CASSIRDGLAETQYF,TGTGCCAGCAGCATCCGGGACGGACTAGCGGAGACCCAGTACTTC
few,TRBV5-5,13,-,TRBJ2-2,CASSFSNAGELFF,TGTGCCAGCAGCTTCTCTAACGCCGGGGAGCTGTTTTTT
-,TRBV10-3,12,-,TRBJ2-1,CAIRFSNNEQFF,TGTGCCATCAGATTTTCAAACAATGAGCAGTTCTTC
-,TRBV6-1,11,-,TRBJ2-5,CASIGGSTQYF,TGTGCCAGTATAGGCGGGTCCACCCAGTACTTC
-,TRBV25-1,14,-,TRBJ2-5,CASSDLRGAETQYF,TGTGCCAGCAGTGATCTCAGGGGAGCAGAGACCCAGTACTTC
-,TRBV7-2,13,-,TRBJ1-5,CASSLTGYQPQHF,TGTGCCAGCAGCTTAACGGGGTATCAGCCCCAGCATTTT
-,TRBV2,13,-,TRBJ1-2,CASSSQGMNGYTF,TGTGCCAGCAGTTCCCAGGGAATGAACGGCTACACCTTC
-,TRBV5-1,14,-,TRBJ2-7,CASSLESSQYEQYF,TGCGCCAGCAGCTTGGAGTCTAGCCAGTACGAGCAGTACTTC
few,TRBV5-1,16,TRBD2,TRBJ2-3,CASSLGASGSTDTQYF,TGCGCCAGCAGCTTGGGGGCTAGCGGAAGCACAGATACGCAGTATTTT
few,TRBV11-2,15,TRBD2,TRBJ2-5,CASSLGTSDQETQYF,TGTGCCAGCAGCTTGGGGACTAGCGACCAAGAGACCCAGTACTTC
-,TRBV7-2,14,TRBD1,TRBJ1-5,CASSSGQIPQPQHF,TGTGCCAGCAGTTCGGGACAGATTCCTCAGCCCCAGCATTTT
few,TRBV9,17,TRBD1,TRBJ1-1,CASSVVPGQGMNTEAFF,TGTGCCAGCAGCGTTGTCCCGGGACAGGGGATGAACACTGAAGCTTTCTTT
few,TRBV11-2,15,-,TRBJ1-3,CASSLAGNSGNTIYF,TGTGCCAGCAGCCTCGCAGGGAACTCTGGAAACACCATATATTTT
-,TRBV30,18,-,TRBJ1-4,CAWTPPGRETRTNEKLFF,TGTGCCTGGACCCCCCCCGGCAGGGAGACGAGAACTAATGAAAAACTGTTTTTT
few,TRBV18,15,TRBD1,TRBJ1-2,CASSPLPDREYGYTF,TGTGCCAGCTCACCCCTACCGGACAGGGAGTATGGCTACACCTTC
few,TRBV7-2,12,-,TRBJ2-1,CASSLFPDEQFF,TGTGCCAGCAGCTTATTCCCTGACGAGCAGTTCTTC
few,TRBV7-6,15,TRBD2,TRBJ2-3,CASSSHPGGLDTQYF,TGTGCCAGCAGCTCCCACCCGGGGGGGCTGGATACGCAGTATTTT
few,TRBV28,12,-,TRBJ2-2,CASVRRPGELFF,TGTGCCAGCGTCAGGAGGCCCGGGGAGCTGTTTTTT
few,TRBV7-2,16,TRBD2,TRBJ2-7,CASSLSGAGGPYEQYF,TGTGCCAGCAGTCTTTCGGGGGCGGGAGGGCCCTACGAGCAGTACTTC
-,TRBV28,15,-,TRBJ1-2,CASSPTPGPRSGYTF,TGTGCCAGCAGCCCAACCCCGGGGCCAAGGAGTGGCTACACCTTC
few,TRBV4-3,15,-,TRBJ1-2,CASSQILPANYGYTF,TGCGCCAGCAGCCAAATCCTACCTGCGAACTATGGCTACACCTTC
few,TRBV29-1,12,TRBD1,TRBJ2-5,CSVRGQEETQYF,TGCAGCGTGAGGGGACAGGAGGAGACCCAGTACTTC
-,TRBV7-6,16,-,TRBJ2-2,CASSLVFSSNTGELFF,TGTGCCAGCAGCTTAGTTTTCAGTTCGAACACCGGGGAGCTGTTTTTT
-,TRBV6-5,12,-,TRBJ2-3,CASIFRFRAQYF,TGTGCCAGCATATTCAGATTCCGGGCGCAGTATTTT
few,TRBV25-1,16,TRBD2,TRBJ2-1,CASSELGLAGVVEQFF,TGTGCCAGCAGTGAACTCGGGCTAGCGGGAGTGGTTGAGCAGTTCTTC
few,TRBV10-3,13,-,TRBJ1-2,CAISESTAYGYTF,TGTGCCATCAGTGAGTCGACCGCCTATGGCTACACCTTC